These 4 T cell receptor beta chains share one sample of origin, sequenced in a study of OX40 agonist ivuxolimab in advanced cancers. This table comes from immunoSEQ multiplex PCR, and its TCRdb copy is limited to in-frame clones, with some not included. The profile shows about 81,000 clones, about 86% of them singletons. The specimen comprised CD4+ or CD8+ T cells sorted from blood, sampled in a trial of the OX40 agonist ivuxolimab. All receptors come from an adult with an advanced solid tumor such as melanoma, head and neck, liver or kidney cancer.

This clone was picked up a small number of times. The chain's CDR3 is CASSEEVGGGYGYTF. The CDR3 DNA follows: TGTGCCAGCAGTGAAGAGGTAGGGGGCGGATATGGCTACACCTTC. The rearrangement links TRBV6-1 to TRBJ1-2, with 7 nucleotides matching TRBD1. J gave up 5 bases and V 1 base, and 7 bases lay outside the gene matches. There are 15 residues in the CDR3. Germline V gene sequence: CDR1 MNHNS, CDR2 SASEGT.

The chain carries TRBV5-4 and TRBJ2-1; TRBD2 aligns across 8 bases. From germline, CDR1 is SGHNT and CDR2 YYREEE (reference sequence). With 1 base clipped from V and 0 bases from J, the junction kept 3 bases outside the gene matches. The length of the CDR3 is 16 residues. For the CDR3, the DNA is TGTGCCAGCAGCTTGTCGGGGGGGAGCTCCTACAATGAGCAGTTCTTC. This translates into CASSLSGGSSYNEQFF. The whole variable domain, filled in from reference TRBV5-4 and TRBJ2-1, reads ETGVTQSPTHLIKTRGQQVTLRCSSQSGHNTVSWYQQALGQGPQFIFQYYREEENGRGNFPPRFSGLQFPNYSSELNVNALELDDSALYLCASSLSGGSSYNEQFFGPGTRLTVL.

Worth noting for this clone: The same CDR3 is also encoded by other DNA sequences in this sample. The rearrangement joins TRBV5-4 to TRBJ1-1; the D gene is possibly TRBD1 (5 bases). This CDR3 is 16 amino acids long. V lost 2 bases and J 1 base, leaving 15 bases between the germline ends. Germline CDR1 SGHNT, CDR2 YYREEE (reference sequence). CDR3 bases: TGTGCCAGCAGCTTTGGCAGGGACGAGAAGAACACTGAAGCTTTCTTT. Its protein product is CASSFGRDEKNTEAFF.

The chain couples TRBV10-2 to TRBJ1-2; TRBD1 matches 11 bases. Germline V CDR1 and CDR2: WSHSY, SAAADI. This CDR3 is 15 amino acids long. Germline trimming cut 4 bases from V and 5 bases from J; bases unmatched to any gene: 6. Written as DNA, the CDR3 is TGCGCCAGCAGTGGGGACAGGGGGTTGCCTTATGGCTACACCTTC. Translation gives CASSGDRGLPYGYTF.